The subject of this entry is one T cell receptor (beta chain). Compared with germline, one end of the junction differs, possibly owing to a read error. These data originate in a study of blood T cell repertoires in COVID-19. Per germline, CDR1 SGHNT and CDR2 YYREEE (reference sequence). The CDR3 is 13 residues long. TCRdb's table, derived via immunoSEQ multiplex PCR, lists solely in-frame clones and lacks some. The table shows 30,000 to 40,000 clones, with roughly nine tenths occurring only once. This receptor was identified in a human donor in a cohort sampled during active COVID-19. The chain links TRBV5-4 to TRBJ2-5; D is unresolved. Sequencing was performed on peripheral blood. CDR3 sequence (DNA): TGTGCCAGCAGCTTGCGAGACCCAGAGGCCCAGTACTTC. Residues: CASSLRDPEAQYF.